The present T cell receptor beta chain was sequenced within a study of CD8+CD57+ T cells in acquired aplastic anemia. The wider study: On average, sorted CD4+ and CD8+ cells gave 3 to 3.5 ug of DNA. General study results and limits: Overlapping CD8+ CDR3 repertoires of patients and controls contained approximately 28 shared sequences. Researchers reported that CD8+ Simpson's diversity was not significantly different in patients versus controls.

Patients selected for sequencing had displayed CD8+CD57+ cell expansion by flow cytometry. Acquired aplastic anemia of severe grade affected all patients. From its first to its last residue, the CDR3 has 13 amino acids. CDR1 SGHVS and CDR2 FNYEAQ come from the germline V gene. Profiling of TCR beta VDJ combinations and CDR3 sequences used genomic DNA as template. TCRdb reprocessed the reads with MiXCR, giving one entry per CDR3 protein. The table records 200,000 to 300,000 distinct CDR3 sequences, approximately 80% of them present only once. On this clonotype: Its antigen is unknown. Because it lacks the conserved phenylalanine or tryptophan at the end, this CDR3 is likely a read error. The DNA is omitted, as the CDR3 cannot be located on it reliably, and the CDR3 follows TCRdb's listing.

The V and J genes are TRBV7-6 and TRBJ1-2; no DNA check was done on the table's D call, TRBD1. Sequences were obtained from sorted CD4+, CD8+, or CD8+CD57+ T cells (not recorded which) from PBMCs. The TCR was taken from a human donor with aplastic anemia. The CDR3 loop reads CASSLDAGGGYKL.